Presented here are 28 T cell receptor beta chains from one specimen sequenced in a study of blood T cell repertoires in COVID-19. Method: immunoSEQ multiplex PCR; TCRdb's copy keeps in-frame clones and lacks some. Among around 300,000 clones, roughly 89% were seen once, and the ten largest hold 1.7%. The material sequenced was PBMCs or T cells enriched from blood (not recorded which). These receptors all stem from a woman between 40 and 55 years old who had recovered from COVID-19.

The rearrangement links TRBV4-2 to TRBJ2-7, with 11 bases fitting TRBD2. J lost 2 bases, V lost 4 bases, and 7 bases had no gene match. Germline loops: CDR1 LGHNA, CDR2 YNFKEQ. The CDR3 length is 16 residues. Here the CDR3 DNA reads TGTGCCAGCAGCCTAGACGAGGGACTAGCGGCCTACGAGCAGTACTTC. Protein: CASSLDEGLAAYEQYF.

The chain is built from TRBV4-2 and TRBJ2-2, with 9 bases fitting TRBD2. Per germline, CDR1 LGHNA and CDR2 YNFKEQ. The J segment lost 0 bases and the V segment lost 2 bases, leaving 7 bases of the junction unmatched. This CDR3 spans 18 amino acids. The CDR3 DNA reads TGTGCCAGCAGCCAAAGAGGAGCGGGGGGCGCGAACACCGGGGAGCTGTTTTTT. As protein: CASSQRGAGGANTGELFF.

This chain joins TRBV7-9 and TRBJ2-7; TRBD2 is a possible D gene (6 bases). CDR1 SEHNR and CDR2 FQNEAQ come from the germline V gene (reference sequence). Trimming cost V 1 base and J 2 bases, with 12 bases left between them. The CDR3 extends over 15 amino acids. The DNA for the CDR3 is TGTGCCAGCAGCTTAGGGCTAGCGAGTCCCTACGAGCAGTACTTC. Translation: CASSLGLASPYEQYF.

The V and J genes are TRBV6-5 and TRBJ1-2; D might be TRBD1 (6 bases). Trimming pared 7 bases from V and 1 base from J, leaving 10 bases between. Looked up from germline, CDR1 is MNHEY and CDR2 is SVGAGI. The CDR3 consists of 13 residues. This CDR3 is CASKPGHNYGYTF. CDR3 DNA sequence: TGTGCCAGCAAACCGGGACATAACTATGGCTACACCTTC.

The rearrangement uses TRBV6-5 and TRBJ2-7, with 8 bases identical to TRBD1. This CDR3 has 15 residues. V trimming: 6 bases; J trimming: 0 bases; junction bases outside the gene matches: 7. CDR1 is MNHEY, CDR2 SVGAGI, per germline. For the CDR3, the DNA is TGTGCCAGCAGACCTGACAGGGGCCCCTCCTACGAGCAGTACTTC. The encoded protein is CASRPDRGPSYEQYF.

The V call is TRBV28, the J call TRBJ2-7; D not certain. Germline-derived CDR1 and CDR2 are MDHEN and SYDVKM. This CDR3 has 13 residues. V was pared by 3 bases and J by 4 bases, with 10 bases between. The DNA of the CDR3 is TGTGCCAGCAGTTTGACGCCGACATACGAGCAGTACTTC. Its protein product is CASSLTPTYEQYF.

CDR3 nucleotide sequence: TGTGCCAGCAGCGTAGGAGGGACCGGGGAGCTGTTTTTT. Amino acid sequence: CASSVGGTGELFF. This rearrangement joins TRBV9 to TRBJ2-2; D possibly corresponds to TRBD2 (5 bases). CDR3 length: 13 amino acids. Germline V CDR1 and CDR2: SGDLS, YYNGEE. Trimming took 0 bases from V and 5 from J, leaving 5 bases between them.

The chain employs TRBV9 and TRBJ2-1; D unresolved. The germline V and J ends were trimmed by 0 bases and 3 bases, with 13 bases remaining between them. There are 16 residues in the CDR3. Per germline, CDR1 SGDLS and CDR2 YYNGEE. This CDR3 reads CASSVGTPTIYNEQFF. The CDR3 DNA is TGTGCCAGCAGCGTAGGAACTCCTACCATCTACAATGAGCAGTTCTTC.

The J gene is TRBJ1-2, the V gene TRBV4-2; D might be TRBD1 (6 bases). Germline CDR1 LGHNA, CDR2 YNFKEQ. CDR3 length: 17 residues. The ends were cut back, 0 bases at V and 4 bases at J, with 18 bases in the middle. The CDR3 sequence: CASSQDPPLGALYGYTF. CDR3 in DNA: TGTGCCAGCAGCCAAGATCCTCCCTTGGGGGCTCTCTATGGCTACACCTTC.

The chain has TRBV29-1 and TRBJ1-2, with TRBD1 matching over 7 bases. CDR1 and CDR2 (germline): SQVTM, ANQGSEA. The CDR3 loop spans 13 amino acids. Germline trimming cut 6 bases from V and 8 bases from J; bases unmatched to any gene: 12. CDR3: CSVRQGQGRGYTF. CDR3 nucleotides: TGCAGCGTAAGACAGGGCCAGGGCCGGGGCTACACCTTC. The full variable domain, with the rest looked up from reference TRBV29-1 and TRBJ1-2, is SAVISQKPSRDICQRGTSLTIQCQVDSQVTMMFWYRQQPGQSLTLIATANQGSEATYESGFVIDKFPISRPNLTFSTLTVSNMSPEDSSIYLCSVRQGQGRGYTFGSGTRLTVV.

The chain has TRBV7-2 and TRBJ2-7; D ambiguous. The ends were cut back, 1 base at V and 7 bases at J, with 14 bases in the middle. The CDR3 length is 14 residues. CDR1 is SGHTA and CDR2 is FQGNSA in the germline V gene. The CDR3 nucleotides read TGTGCCAGCAGCTTAGGTGGAGCGCTACGGGAGCAGTACTTC. Encoded protein: CASSLGGALREQYF.

The J gene is TRBJ2-1, the V gene TRBV6-6, with D perhaps TRBD2 (6 bases). CDR1 and CDR2 from the germline V gene are MNHNY and SVGAGI (reference sequence). The CDR3 totals 13 residues. The ends were cut back, 2 bases at V and 11 bases at J, with 13 bases in the middle. The CDR3 nucleotides are TGTGCCAGCAGTTACCTTATCGGGGGACAGCAGTTCTTC. Translating it yields CASSYLIGGQQFF.

The V call is TRBV3-1 (or the pseudogene TRBV3-2), the J call TRBJ2-7, with 8 bases fitting TRBD2. Germline lookup yields CDR1 LGHDT and CDR2 YNNKEL (reference sequence). This CDR3 has 15 residues. Trimming removed 2 bases from V and 3 bases from J; junction bases left unmatched: 6. Here the CDR3 reads CASSQQREIIYEQYF. In DNA form, the CDR3 reads TGTGCCAGCAGCCAACAGCGGGAGATTATCTACGAGCAGTACTTC.

The chain combines TRBV6-2 or TRBV6-3 with TRBJ2-7; 7 nucleotides line up with TRBD2. CDR3 length: 14 residues. In germline, CDR1 is MNHEY, CDR2 SVGEGT. Losses at the gene ends were 5 bases for V and 4 bases for J; bases not matched to a gene: 8. The CDR3 loop is CASSRTRDVYEQYF. In nucleotides, the CDR3 is TGTGCCAGCAGTAGGACTAGGGATGTGTACGAGCAGTACTTC.

The chain uses TRBV7-2 and TRBJ2-3, with TRBD2 identical over 11 bases. The germline V gene has CDR1 SGHTA and CDR2 FQGNSA. Losses at the gene ends were 5 bases for V and 3 bases for J; bases not matched to a gene: 10. The CDR3 has 17 residues. CDR3 coding DNA: TGTGCCAGCAGCCCCAGACTAGCGGGGTGGATGACAGATACGCAGTATTTT. As protein: CASSPRLAGWMTDTQYF.

This chain links TRBV6-6 with TRBJ2-3; 9 bases map to TRBD1. This CDR3 spans 19 amino acids. V dropped 5 bases and J dropped 1; count of bases not matched to a gene: 16. Germline V lookup: CDR1 MNHNY, CDR2 SVGAGI (reference sequence). The chain's CDR3 is CASSQTGGISQRGTDTQYF. Here the CDR3 DNA reads TGTGCCAGCAGTCAGACAGGGGGGATCAGTCAACGAGGCACAGATACGCAGTATTTT.

The chain uses TRBV11-3 and TRBJ1-6; no clear D. CDR1 SGHNT and CDR2 YENEEA come from the germline V gene. CDR3 length: 14 amino acids. Trimming stripped 1 base from V and 7 bases from J, with 8 bases between. CDR3 sequence: CASSLAGRNSPLHF. Written as DNA, the CDR3 is TGTGCCAGCAGCTTAGCCGGGAGGAATTCACCCCTCCACTTT.

V and J are TRBV9 and TRBJ1-3; maybe TRBD1 (5 bases). V shed 4 bases and J shed 1 base, with 9 bases lying between them. Germline CDR1 and CDR2: SGDLS and YYNGEE. The CDR3 contains 14 residues. CDR3 nucleotides: TGTGCCAGCAGCTGGGACTATTCTGGAAACACCATATATTTT. Translated, it gives CASSWDYSGNTIYF.

The chain employs TRBV5-1 and TRBJ2-7; a weak D match, TRBD2 (6 bases). This CDR3 contains 14 residues. Germline-derived CDR1 and CDR2 are SGHRS and YFSETQ. V gave up 5 bases and J gave up 1 base, with 13 bases separating them. CDR3 protein: CASRTSGGSYEQYF. The CDR3 bases are TGCGCCAGCAGAACCTCCGGGGGTTCCTACGAGCAGTACTTC. Variable domain in full (rest from reference TRBV5-1 and TRBJ2-7): KAGVTQTPRYLIKTRGQQVTLSCSPISGHRSVSWYQQTPGQGLQFLFEYFSETQRNKGNFPGRFSGRQFSNSRSEMNVSTLELGDSALYLCASRTSGGSYEQYFGPGTRLTVT.

The rearrangement joins TRBV5-1 to TRBJ1-1; 7 nucleotides agree with TRBD1. The CDR3 is 16 residues long. Germline CDR1 and CDR2: SGHRS and YFSETQ. Trimming at V came to 4 bases and at J to 0 bases, leaving 9 bases not matched to a gene. CDR3 DNA sequence: TGCGCCAGCAGCCACGACAGGGATGTCATGAACACTGAAGCTTTCTTT. Translating it yields CASSHDRDVMNTEAFF.

The chain has TRBV19 and TRBJ1-1; 8 positions match TRBD1. CDR3 length equals 16 residues. Germline V lookup: CDR1 LNHDA, CDR2 SQIVND (reference sequence). V was pared by 5 bases and J by 0 bases, with 8 bases of the junction left unmatched. The CDR3 coding sequence is TGTGCCAGTAGTGGACCGGACAGGGCAATGAACACTGAAGCTTTCTTT. Protein sequence: CASSGPDRAMNTEAFF.

CDR3 DNA: TGCGCCAGCAGCTTGGCCCCCAGGACAGGGGGAAATTCACCCCTCCACTTT. Protein sequence: CASSLAPRTGGNSPLHF. This chain connects TRBV5-1 to TRBJ1-6; 10 bases match TRBD1. J was trimmed by 7 bases and V by 0 bases; bases with no gene match: 7. This CDR3 has 17 amino acids. The germline V gene has CDR1 SGHRS and CDR2 YFSETQ.

The chain links TRBV7-9 to TRBJ1-1; TRBD1 matches 12 bases. After removal of 6 bases from V and 5 bases from J, the junction contained 16 bases not matched to a gene. CDR1 and CDR2 (germline): SEHNR, FQNEAQ (reference sequence). The CDR3 runs 18 residues. CDR3 sequence: CASRRGIKGQGAQTEAFF. The DNA of the CDR3 is TGTGCCAGCAGACGAGGAATCAAGGGACAGGGGGCGCAAACTGAAGCTTTCTTT.

V and J are TRBV19 and TRBJ1-6; 9 bases are a match to TRBD1. V shed 6 bases, J shed 7 bases, and the junction held 4 bases outside the gene matches. Germline CDR1 reads LNHDA; CDR2 reads SQIVND (reference sequence). This CDR3 has 14 amino acids. The CDR3 loop reads CASRGTGLNSPLHF. The DNA of the CDR3 is TGTGCCAGTAGAGGGACAGGGCTAAATTCACCCCTCCACTTT.

This chain joins TRBV30 and TRBJ2-1; maybe TRBD2 (5 bases). The length of the CDR3 is 15 residues. Trimming took 3 bases from V and 2 from J, leaving 14 bases between them. In germline, CDR1 is GTSNPN, CDR2 SVGIG (reference sequence). The CDR3 region has the DNA TGTGCCTGGAGGCCTTGGAGAGGGACCTACAATGAGCAGTTCTTC. It yields the protein CAWRPWRGTYNEQFF. Together with reference TRBV30 and TRBJ2-1, the CDR3 gives the full variable domain: SQTIHQWPATLVQPVGSPLSLECTVEGTSNPNLYWYRQAAGRGLQLLFYSVGIGQISSEVPQNLSASRPQDRQFILSSKKLLLSDSGFYLCAWRPWRGTYNEQFFGPGTRLTVL.

The V call is TRBV27, the J call TRBJ1-2; 10 bases fit TRBD1. With V trimmed by 5 bases and J by 4 bases, 22 bases remained unmatched. CDR3 length equals 20 residues. Per the germline V gene, CDR1 is MNHEY and CDR2 is SMNVEV (reference sequence). CDR3 sequence (DNA): TGTGCCAGCAGTATACAATCTCGTCCAGAATTGACAGGGGGCAGCTATGGCTACACCTTC. The encoded protein is CASSIQSRPELTGGSYGYTF.

V gene TRBV9 combines with J gene TRBJ2-1; TRBD1 might be the D (6 bases). Trimming removed 0 bases from V and 1 base from J, with 11 bases in between. The CDR3 spans 16 residues. Germline V gene lookup returns CDR1 SGDLS and CDR2 YYNGEE. The CDR3 reads CASSVEGTRSYNEQFF. The DNA for the CDR3 is TGTGCCAGCAGCGTAGAGGGGACAAGATCCTACAATGAGCAGTTCTTC.

The V and J genes are TRBV28 and TRBJ1-2, with 7 bases that match TRBD1. CDR1 is MDHEN, CDR2 SYDVKM, per germline. The CDR3 has 13 residues. V was pared by 7 bases and J by 4 bases, with 6 bases of the junction left unmatched. The CDR3 spells CASTPTGFYGYTF. The CDR3 bases are TGTGCCAGCACCCCGACAGGGTTCTATGGCTACACCTTC.